This is a list of T cell receptor beta chains from one sample in a study of blood T cells in healthy people across ages. TCRdb used MiXCR to reprocess the 5' RACE reads, holding one entry per CDR3 protein. The data hold about 800,000 distinct CDR3 sequences, with just under 25% observed a single time. This same sample was also taken into another study, of T cells of mothers and their children.

Sequencing input: blood. The source of these receptors is a boy aged 5 to 17 in good health. The CDR3 runs from the conserved cysteine through the conserved F or W. The order of the fields is clone size, J gene, D gene, V gene, CDR3 protein, CDR3 DNA. The D gene is left open where the match is weak. Only some rows state a clone size, as once, few, many or a class for expanded clones.

few,TRBJ2-3,TRBD2,TRBV5-1,CASLAGDTDTQYF,TGCGCCAGCCTGGCGGGAGACACAGATACGCAGTATTTT
few,TRBJ1-1,.,TRBV4-1,CASSQGTWATEAFF,TGCGCCAGCAGCCAGGGAACCTGGGCCACTGAAGCTTTCTTT
few,TRBJ2-1,.,TRBV27,CASSLDSSSYSEQFF,TGTGCCAGCAGTCTCGACTCGAGCTCCTACAGTGAGCAGTTCTTC
.,TRBJ2-7,TRBD1,TRBV20-1,CSAFKPIGTVTYEQYF,TGCAGTGCCTTCAAACCTATAGGGACAGTTACCTACGAGCAGTACTTC
few,TRBJ2-7,.,TRBV12-3/TRBV12-4,CASSPPQGLSSYEQYF,TGTGCCAGCAGTCCACCCCAGGGCCTTAGCTCCTACGAGCAGTACTTC
.,TRBJ2-1,TRBD2,TRBV11-2,CASSLFFRGTSGRGSYNEQFF,TGTGCCAGCAGCTTATTTTTCAGAGGGACTAGCGGGAGAGGGTCCTACAATGAGCAGTTCTTC
many,TRBJ2-3,.,TRBV11-2,CASSLARGHTQYF,TGTGCCAGCAGCTTAGCGAGGGGACATACGCAGTATTTT
few,TRBJ1-2,.,TRBV29-1,CSVAAAGNIEDYTF,TGCAGCGTTGCTGCCGCAGGGAATATAGAAGACTACACCTTC
few,TRBJ2-5,TRBD2,TRBV6-5,CASSYAGGNAGAVETQYF,TGTGCCAGCAGTTACGCGGGGGGAAATGCGGGAGCGGTAGAGACCCAGTACTTC
few,TRBJ2-7,TRBD1,TRBV3-1,CASSPGTGRREQYF,TGTGCCAGCAGCCCCGGGACAGGGAGGCGCGAGCAGTACTTC
few,TRBJ2-7,TRBD2,TRBV4-2,CASSQEFGLADYEQYF,TGTGCCAGCAGCCAAGAATTCGGACTAGCGGATTACGAGCAGTACTTC
.,TRBJ2-7,TRBD2,TRBV5-1,CASGLGTGRAADEQYF,TGCGCCAGCGGCTTGGGAACCGGGAGGGCCGCGGACGAGCAGTACTTC
many,TRBJ2-7,TRBD2,TRBV7-8,CASSDSGGAREQYF,TGTGCCAGCAGCGACAGCGGGGGGGCAAGGGAGCAGTACTTC
.,TRBJ1-2,.,TRBV4-1,CASSPARDNYGYTF,TGCGCCAGCAGCCCAGCACGGGATAACTATGGCTACACCTTC
.,TRBJ1-1,.,TRBV14,CASSERGVVSEAFF,TGTGCCAGCAGCGAAAGAGGAGTTGTTTCTGAAGCTTTCTTT
.,TRBJ2-1,TRBD2,TRBV3-1,CASSQAGGPSYNEQFF,TGTGCCAGCAGCCAAGCGGGAGGGCCCTCCTACAATGAGCAGTTCTTC
.,TRBJ2-4,.,TRBV3-1,CASQASKAVGTVLAKTIQYF,TGTGCCAGCCAGGCGTCGAAGGCGGTCGGGACTGTTCTAGCCAAAACCATTCAGTACTTC
.,TRBJ2-7,TRBD1,TRBV11-2,CASSLGRGRWEQYF,TGTGCCAGCAGCCTAGGCAGGGGGCGGTGGGAGCAGTACTTC
few,TRBJ1-4,.,TRBV12-3/TRBV12-4,CASRSLGAPDEKLFF,TGTGCCAGCCGTTCCTTGGGGGCGCCGGATGAAAAACTGTTTTTT
.,TRBJ2-3,.,TRBV6-5,CASSYDIGADTQYF,TGTGCCAGCAGTTACGATATCGGGGCGGATACGCAGTATTTT
.,TRBJ2-5,.,TRBV20-1,CSAREGLGTQYF,TGCAGTGCTAGAGAGGGCCTTGGGACCCAGTACTTC
.,TRBJ2-6,.,TRBV20-1,CSAGGGAPGANVLTF,TGCAGTGCGGGGGGTGGGGCCCCTGGGGCCAACGTCCTGACTTTC
.,TRBJ2-7,TRBD1,TRBV9,CASSAKETGFAEQYF,TGTGCCAGCAGCGCCAAAGAGACAGGGTTCGCCGAGCAGTACTTC
few,TRBJ2-1,.,TRBV15,CATSRGRGVSYNEQFF,TGTGCCACCAGCAGAGGAAGGGGAGTCTCCTACAATGAGCAGTTCTTC
.,TRBJ1-4,.,TRBV30,CAWRIWDAEDEKLFF,TGTGCCTGGAGAATTTGGGACGCAGAGGATGAAAAACTGTTTTTT
few,TRBJ2-5,TRBD2,TRBV6-1,CASSEDIGLAFETQYF,TGTGCCAGCAGTGAAGATATAGGACTAGCGTTCGAGACCCAGTACTTC
.,TRBJ2-1,.,TRBV11-1,CASSLAPINEQFF,TGTGCCAGCAGCTTAGCACCCATCAATGAGCAGTTCTTC
many,TRBJ1-2,.,TRBV12-3/TRBV12-4,CASSLLNYGYTF,TGTGCCAGCAGTCTCCTTAACTATGGCTACACCTTC
once,TRBJ2-1,.,TRBV7-9,CASSLGFPYSYNEQFF,TGTGCCAGCAGCTTGGGTTTCCCTTACTCCTACAATGAGCAGTTCTTC
few,TRBJ1-2,.,TRBV4-3,CASSPEGGANYGYTF,TGCGCCAGCAGCCCCGAAGGCGGTGCTAACTATGGCTACACCTTC
.,TRBJ1-2,TRBD1,TRBV3-1,CASSQGGTGVNGYTF,TGTGCCAGCAGCCAAGGAGGGACAGGGGTTAATGGCTACACCTTC
.,TRBJ2-7,TRBD1,TRBV7-3,CASSVTGGGEQYF,TGTGCCAGCAGCGTGACAGGGGGTGGCGAGCAGTACTTC
.,TRBJ2-3,.,TRBV24-1,CATSGRQGNTDTQYF,TGTGCCACCAGTGGTCGGCAGGGCAACACAGATACGCAGTATTTT
few,TRBJ2-1,.,TRBV5-6,CASSLRGYEQFF,TGTGCCAGCAGCTTGCGGGGGTATGAGCAGTTCTTC
.,TRBJ2-1,TRBD2,TRBV20-1,CSARDVAAGYYNEQFF,TGCAGTGCTAGAGATGTGGCAGCGGGGTATTACAATGAGCAGTTCTTC
.,TRBJ2-7,.,TRBV12-3/TRBV12-4,CATSLGTYEQYF,TGTGCCACCTCTCTGGGGACCTACGAGCAGTACTTC
few,TRBJ2-1,TRBD2,TRBV9,CASSVGGVAGVGTYNEQFF,TGTGCCAGCAGCGTAGGCGGGGTAGCGGGAGTAGGGACCTACAATGAGCAGTTCTTC
.,TRBJ2-7,TRBD2,TRBV7-2,CASSPGLAGGDTYEQYF,TGTGCCAGCAGCCCTGGACTAGCGGGAGGGGACACCTACGAGCAGTACTTC
.,TRBJ2-7,TRBD1,TRBV20-1,CSADPRTGLTYEQYF,TGCAGTGCTGACCCTAGGACAGGGCTTACCTACGAGCAGTACTTC
.,TRBJ2-1,.,TRBV20-1,CSASAPLAYADNEQFF,TGCAGTGCTAGCGCCCCCCTAGCGTACGCAGACAATGAGCAGTTCTTC
few,TRBJ2-1,.,TRBV4-3,CASSQDTSSYNEQFF,TGCGCCAGCAGCCAAGATACCAGCTCCTACAATGAGCAGTTCTTC
.,TRBJ1-4,.,TRBV7-9,CASSLPGTSREKLFF,TGTGCCAGCAGCTTACCCGGGACATCCAGGGAAAAACTGTTTTTT
once,TRBJ1-2,.,TRBV7-9,CASTGSRDSPSGGYTF,TGTGCCAGCACCGGTTCGAGAGACAGTCCCTCCGGGGGCTACACCTTC